One and the same sample provided the 6 T cell receptor beta chains below, sequenced in a study of response to subunit inactivated influenza vaccine. TCRdb re-called the RT-PCR reads through MiXCR, storing one row per CDR3 protein. The table has around 650,000 distinct CDR3 sequences, 15% to 19% seen once. Sequencing used PBMCs from blood, obtained less than 13 days after vaccination. All receptors derive from a man aged 45 to 65 who received an inactivated influenza vaccine.

This chain joins TRBV5-1 and TRBJ2-2, with D unresolved. Trimming removed 1 base from V and 1 base from J, with 11 bases in between. The germline gives CDR1 SGHRS, CDR2 YFSETQ. The CDR3 spans 16 residues. CDR3 sequence reads: CASSLLDSMNTGELFF. The DNA for the CDR3 is TGCGCCAGCAGCTTGTTGGATAGTATGAACACCGGGGAGCTGTTTTTT. The complete variable domain, with remaining parts taken from reference TRBV5-1 and TRBJ2-2, reads KAGVTQTPRYLIKTRGQQVTLSCSPISGHRSVSWYQQTPGQGLQFLFEYFSETQRNKGNFPGRFSGRQFSNSRSEMNVSTLELGDSALYLCASSLLDSMNTGELFFGEGSRLTVL.

This clonotype was seen more than once but under ten times. The rearrangement links TRBV20-1 to TRBJ2-3; D ambiguous. Germline CDR1 is DFQATT and CDR2 is SNEGSKA (reference sequence). V was pared by 3 bases and J by 0 bases, with 13 bases between. This CDR3 comprises 15 residues. The CDR3 DNA follows: TGCAGTGCTAGTTATGCACCATCTAGCACAGATACGCAGTATTTT. Translating it yields CSASYAPSSTDTQYF.

The chain links TRBV12-3 or TRBV12-4 to TRBJ1-6, with a weak D call TRBD1 (5 bases). V was clipped by 2 bases and J by 14 bases, with 13 bases between them. The CDR3 loop spans 13 amino acids. The CDR3 spells CASSLNGLGALHF. CDR3 coding DNA: TGTGCCAGCAGTTTAAACGGTCTGGGGGCCCTCCACTTT.

This clonotype was picked up a small number of times. CDR3 region: CASSPLLLGGMGYEQYF. For the CDR3, the DNA is TGTGCCAGCAGTCCCCTCCTCTTAGGGGGAATGGGATACGAGCAGTACTTC. V gene TRBV12-3 or TRBV12-4 combines with J gene TRBJ2-7; weak D call: TRBD1 (6 bases). Trimming removed 5 bases from V and 4 bases from J, with 24 bases in between. The CDR3 consists of 17 residues.

The chain uses TRBV20-1 and TRBJ1-2, with D perhaps TRBD1 (5 bases). V shed 2 bases and J shed 2 bases, with 12 bases lying between them. The germline gives CDR1 DFQATT, CDR2 SNEGSKA (reference sequence). The CDR3 runs to 14 residues. The CDR3 sequence: CSARPPGGNYGYTF. DNA for the CDR3: TGCAGTGCTAGACCACCTGGGGGAAACTATGGCTACACCTTC.

A few counts support this clonotype. V usage is TRBV4-2 and J usage is TRBJ2-3, with D possibly matching TRBD2 (5 bases). The V gene's germline CDR1 is LGHNA and CDR2 YNFKEQ. This CDR3 has 15 amino acids. V lost 3 bases and J 0 bases, leaving 10 bases between the germline ends. The CDR3 sequence is CASSQDWHSTDTQYF. In DNA form, the CDR3 reads TGTGCCAGCAGCCAGGACTGGCACAGCACAGATACGCAGTATTTT.